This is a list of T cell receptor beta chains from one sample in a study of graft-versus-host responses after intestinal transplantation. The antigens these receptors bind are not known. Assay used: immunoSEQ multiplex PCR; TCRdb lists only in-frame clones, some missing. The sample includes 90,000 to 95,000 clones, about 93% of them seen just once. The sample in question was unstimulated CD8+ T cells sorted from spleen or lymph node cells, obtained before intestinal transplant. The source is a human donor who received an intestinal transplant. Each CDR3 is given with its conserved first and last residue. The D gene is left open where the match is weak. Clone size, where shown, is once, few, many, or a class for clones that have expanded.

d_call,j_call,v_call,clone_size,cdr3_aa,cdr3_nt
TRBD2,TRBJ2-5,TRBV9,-,CASSVDKLAGLSETQYF,TGTGCCAGCAGCGTAGATAAGTTAGCGGGCCTGAGTGAGACCCAGTACTTC
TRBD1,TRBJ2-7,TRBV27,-,CASSPLQSQGANEQYF,TGTGCCAGCAGTCCACTCCAATCCCAGGGGGCGAACGAGCAGTACTTC
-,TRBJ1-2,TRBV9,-,CASSEPSGRADGYTF,TGTGCCAGCAGCGAGCCGAGTGGGCGGGCGGATGGCTACACCTTC
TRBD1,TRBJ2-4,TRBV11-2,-,CASSRRTGLFQYF,TGTGCCAGCAGCAGACGGACAGGTCTATTTCAGTACTTC
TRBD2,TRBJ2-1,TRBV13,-,CASSPGTSGLNEQFF,TGTGCCAGCAGCCCCGGGACTAGCGGGTTAAATGAGCAGTTCTTC
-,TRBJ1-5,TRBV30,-,CAWATGLGNQPQHF,TGTGCCTGGGCAACAGGGCTTGGCAATCAGCCCCAGCATTTT
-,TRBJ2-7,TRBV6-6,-,CASSYTVGSSYEQYF,TGTGCCAGCAGCTACACGGTAGGGAGTTCGTACGAGCAGTACTTC
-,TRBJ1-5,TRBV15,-,CVTSRVRGDQPQHF,TGTGTCACCAGCAGGGTCAGGGGCGATCAGCCCCAGCATTTT
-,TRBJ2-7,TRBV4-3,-,CASSQGTGNTYEQYF,TGCGCCAGCAGCCAGGGAACAGGGAATACCTACGAGCAGTACTTC
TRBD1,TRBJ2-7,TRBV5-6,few,CASSLGQGVYEQYF,TGTGCCAGCAGCTTGGGACAGGGGGTATACGAGCAGTACTTC
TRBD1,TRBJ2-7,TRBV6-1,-,CASSDGTGLYEQYF,TGTGCCAGCAGTGACGGGACAGGTTTATACGAGCAGTACTTC
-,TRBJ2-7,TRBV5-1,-,CASSLFTGSYEQYF,TGCGCCAGCAGCTTGTTTACGGGGTCCTACGAGCAGTACTTC
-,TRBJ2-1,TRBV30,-,CAWSVLGDEQFF,TGTGCCTGGAGTGTCTTAGGGGATGAGCAGTTCTTC
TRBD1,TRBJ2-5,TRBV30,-,CAWNAGGPQETQYF,TGTGCCTGGAACGCAGGGGGCCCCCAAGAGACCCAGTACTTC
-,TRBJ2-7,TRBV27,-,CASSLAGPKYEQYF,TGTGCCAGCAGTTTGGCAGGTCCCAAATACGAGCAGTACTTC
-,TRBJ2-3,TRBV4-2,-,CASGLLDTQYF,TGTGCCAGCGGCCTCCTGGATACGCAGTATTTT
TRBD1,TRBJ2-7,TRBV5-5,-,CASSLEGTGWTYEQYF,TGTGCCAGCAGCTTGGAAGGGACAGGGTGGACCTACGAGCAGTACTTC
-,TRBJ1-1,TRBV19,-,CASLSGPFSEAFF,TGTGCCAGCCTGAGCGGACCCTTCTCTGAAGCCTTCTTT
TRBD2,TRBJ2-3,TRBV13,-,CASSLWASGGGTDTQYF,TGTGCCAGCAGCTTATGGGCTAGCGGGGGGGGCACAGATACGCAGTATTTT
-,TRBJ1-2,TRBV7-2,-,CASSLALGGYGYTF,TGTGCCAGCAGCTTAGCGCTGGGGGGTTACGGCTACACCTTC
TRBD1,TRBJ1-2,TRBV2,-,CASSERGQGNNYGYTF,TGTGCCAGCAGTGAACGTGGACAGGGGAACAACTATGGCTACACCTTC
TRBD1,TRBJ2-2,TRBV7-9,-,CASSLVGTGDTGELFF,TGTGCCAGCAGCTTAGTCGGGACAGGGGACACCGGGGAGCTGTTTTTT
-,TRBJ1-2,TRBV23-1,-,CASSLIWGGGYGYTF,TGCGCCAGCAGTCTAATTTGGGGGGGCGGCTATGGCTACACCTTC
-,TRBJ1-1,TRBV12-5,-,CASGPSRGFGAFF,TGTGCTAGTGGTCCCTCCCGGGGTTTTGGGGCTTTCTTT
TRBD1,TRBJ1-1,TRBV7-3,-,CASSPGTGVSTEAFF,TGTGCCAGCAGCCCCGGGACAGGGGTTTCCACTGAAGCTTTCTTT
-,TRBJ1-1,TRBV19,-,CASRPGVTEAFF,TGTGCCAGTAGACCAGGGGTAACTGAAGCTTTCTTT
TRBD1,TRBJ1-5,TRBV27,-,CASSPSTGGGNQPQHF,TGTGCCAGCAGTCCGTCGACAGGGGGCGGCAATCAGCCCCAGCATTTT
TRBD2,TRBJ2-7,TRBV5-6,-,CASSDIAGGPYEQYF,TGTGCCAGCAGCGATATAGCGGGAGGGCCCTACGAGCAGTACTTC
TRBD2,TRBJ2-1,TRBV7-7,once,CASSLGAGPTNNEQFF,TGTGCCAGCAGCTTAGGAGCGGGACCTACAAACAATGAGCAGTTCTTC
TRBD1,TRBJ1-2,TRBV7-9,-,CASSLGTGVYGYTF,TGTGCCAGCAGCTTAGGGACAGGGGTCTATGGCTACACCTTC
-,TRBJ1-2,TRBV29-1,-,CSVEGREDYGYTF,TGCAGCGTTGAAGGCAGGGAGGACTATGGCTACACCTTC
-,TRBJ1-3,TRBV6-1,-,CASSEAPQGAGNTIYF,TGTGCCAGCAGTGAAGCACCACAGGGCGCCGGAAACACCATATATTTT
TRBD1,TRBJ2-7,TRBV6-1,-,CASSPGTGIYEQYF,TGTGCCAGCAGCCCCGGGACAGGTATATACGAGCAGTACTTC
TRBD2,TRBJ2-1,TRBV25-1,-,CASSDSGTSDEQFF,TGTGCCAGCAGTGACTCCGGGACTAGCGATGAGCAGTTCTTC
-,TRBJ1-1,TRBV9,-,CASSGMEGTDTEAFF,TGTGCCAGCAGCGGGATGGAGGGGACTGACACTGAAGCTTTCTTT
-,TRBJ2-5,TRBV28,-,CASSFVSAVETQYF,TGTGCCAGCAGTTTCGTCTCCGCGGTGGAGACCCAGTACTTC
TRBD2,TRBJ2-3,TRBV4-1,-,CASSRRTSGGSTDTQYF,TGCGCCAGCAGCCGGCGGACTAGCGGGGGGAGCACAGATACGCAGTATTTT
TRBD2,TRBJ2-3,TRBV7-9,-,CASSLALAGVDTQYF,TGTGCCAGCAGCTTAGCGCTAGCGGGAGTGGATACGCAGTATTTT
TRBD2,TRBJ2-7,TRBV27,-,CASSSGLDEQYF,TGTGCCAGCAGTTCTGGACTAGACGAGCAGTACTTC
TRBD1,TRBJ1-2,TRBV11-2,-,CASSLDVGTVAYLNYGYTF,TGTGCCAGCAGCTTAGATGTTGGGACAGTAGCCTACCTTAACTATGGCTACACCTTC
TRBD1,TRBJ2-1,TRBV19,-,CASSISGGDEQFF,TGTGCCAGTAGTATTTCAGGGGGTGATGAGCAGTTCTTC
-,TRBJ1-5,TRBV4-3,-,CASSQDRGQGQPQHF,TGCGCCAGCAGCCAGGACAGAGGGCAGGGTCAGCCCCAGCATTTT
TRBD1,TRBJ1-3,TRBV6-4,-,CASSDPRGRENTIYF,TGTGCCAGCAGTGACCCAAGGGGGCGTGAAAACACCATATATTTT
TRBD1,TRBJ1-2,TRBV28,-,CASSFRDRGHVGYTF,TGTGCCAGCAGTTTCCGGGACAGGGGGCACGTTGGCTACACCTTC
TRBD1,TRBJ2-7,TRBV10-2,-,CASKSGTGVNEQYF,TGCGCCAGCAAATCCGGGACAGGGGTAAACGAGCAGTACTTC
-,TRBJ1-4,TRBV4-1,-,CASTTRVVGEKLFF,TGCGCCAGCACCACTAGGGTAGTCGGTGAAAAACTGTTTTTT
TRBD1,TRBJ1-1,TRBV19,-,CASRDRGRLNTEAFF,TGTGCCAGTAGAGACAGGGGGAGGCTGAACACTGAAGCTTTCTTT
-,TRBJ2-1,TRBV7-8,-,CASSLLSSYNEQFF,TGTGCCAGCAGCTTATTGAGCTCCTACAATGAGCAGTTCTTC
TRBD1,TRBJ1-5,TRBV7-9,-,CASSPQGANKPQHF,TGTGCCAGCAGCCCTCAGGGGGCAAATAAGCCCCAGCATTTT
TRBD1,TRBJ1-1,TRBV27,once,CASSWGQGGPEAFF,TGTGCCAGCAGTTGGGGACAGGGGGGCCCTGAAGCTTTCTTT
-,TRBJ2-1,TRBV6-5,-,CASTVHNEQFF,TGTGCCAGCACCGTCCACAATGAGCAGTTCTTC
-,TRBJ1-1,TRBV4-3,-,CASSQDDSLNTEAFF,TGCGCCAGCAGCCAAGATGACAGTTTGAACACTGAAGCTTTCTTT
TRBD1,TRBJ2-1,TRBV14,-,CASSQDPVGQWDNEQFF,TGTGCCAGCAGCCAAGATCCGGTGGGACAGTGGGACAATGAGCAGTTCTTC
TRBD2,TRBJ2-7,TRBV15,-,CATRSGGGAFREQYF,TGTGCCACCAGAAGCGGCGGGGGGGCCTTTCGCGAGCAGTACTTC
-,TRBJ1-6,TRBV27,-,CASSFLGGLSPLHF,TGTGCCAGCAGTTTTTTGGGAGGGCTTTCACCCCTCCACTTT
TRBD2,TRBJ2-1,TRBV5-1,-,CASSSAGPLGNEQFF,TGCGCCAGCAGCTCAGCGGGGCCTTTGGGCAATGAGCAGTTCTTC
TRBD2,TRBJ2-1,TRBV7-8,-,CASSPGGRLAGGLEQFF,TGTGCCAGCAGCCCCGGGGGGCGACTAGCGGGAGGGCTTGAGCAGTTCTTC